These T cell receptor beta chains were read from a single sample in a study of post-analysis software for immune sequencing data. TCRdb reprocessed the PCR reads via MiXCR and lists one record per CDR3 protein. The sample holds a few hundred thousand distinct CDR3 sequences, about 40% seen once. The sequencing sample was made of blood. Source of these receptors: a girl between 5 and 17 years old with multiple sclerosis. Each CDR3 is given with its conserved first and last residue. The D gene is left open where the match is weak. Clone size appears in some rows only: once, few, many, or a class for an expanded clone.

clone size: NA; J gene: TRBJ1-2; CDR3 length: 20; V gene: TRBV28; D gene: TRBD1; CDR3 DNA: TGTGCCAGCAGTTTAGGGCCTTATGAAAAACGCAGGGACAGGAACTATGGCTGCACCTTC; CDR3 protein: CASSLGPYEKRRDRNYGCTF
clone size: many; J gene: TRBJ1-2; CDR3 length: 12; V gene: TRBV20-1; D gene: NA; CDR3 DNA: TGCAGTGCTAACGTTCGGGGCGATGGCTACACCTTC; CDR3 protein: CSANVRGDGYTF
clone size: many; J gene: TRBJ1-5; CDR3 length: 14; V gene: TRBV12-3/TRBV12-4; D gene: TRBD1; CDR3 DNA: TGTGCCAGCAGTCGACAGGGAAGCAATCAGCCCCAGCATTTT; CDR3 protein: CASSRQGSNQPQHF
clone size: few; J gene: TRBJ1-1; CDR3 length: 10; V gene: TRBV29-1; D gene: NA; CDR3 DNA: TGCAGCGTCCTGAGTAATGAAGCTTTCTTT; CDR3 protein: CSVLSNEAFF
clone size: once; J gene: TRBJ2-6; CDR3 length: 16; V gene: TRBV9; D gene: NA; CDR3 DNA: TGTGCCAGCAGCGCGCTACAGGGAGGTGGGGCCAACGTCCTGACTTTC; CDR3 protein: CASSALQGGGANVLTF
clone size: many; J gene: TRBJ2-4; CDR3 length: 18; V gene: TRBV15; D gene: NA; CDR3 DNA: TGTGCCACCAGCCCCAGGGGGGCGGTGGTCGGCGTACTGGACATTCAGTACTTC; CDR3 protein: CATSPRGAVVGVLDIQYF
clone size: many; J gene: TRBJ1-2; CDR3 length: 15; V gene: TRBV14; D gene: NA; CDR3 DNA: TGTGCCAGCAGCCAAGATCTGGGAGCTAACTATGGCTACACCTTC; CDR3 protein: CASSQDLGANYGYTF
clone size: few; J gene: TRBJ2-4; CDR3 length: 15; V gene: TRBV20-1; D gene: TRBD2; CDR3 DNA: TGCAGTGCTAGAATGGGGGGGAGGGAGAGAAACATTCAGTACTTC; CDR3 protein: CSARMGGRERNIQYF
clone size: many; J gene: TRBJ2-3; CDR3 length: 13; V gene: TRBV28; D gene: TRBD2; CDR3 DNA: TGTGCCAGCAGTGGACTAGCGGGGTTCTCGCAGTATTTT; CDR3 protein: CASSGLAGFSQYF
clone size: few; J gene: TRBJ2-1; CDR3 length: 14; V gene: TRBV5-1; D gene: TRBD1; CDR3 DNA: TGCGCCAGCAGCTGGGGACAGGTGATCAATGAGCAGTTCTTC; CDR3 protein: CASSWGQVINEQFF
clone size: many; J gene: TRBJ2-5; CDR3 length: 15; V gene: TRBV12-5; D gene: TRBD2; CDR3 DNA: TGTGCTAGTGGTTGGGGGACTAGCGGTAGGGAGACCCAGTACTTC; CDR3 protein: CASGWGTSGRETQYF
clone size: many; J gene: TRBJ2-1; CDR3 length: 18; V gene: TRBV5-1; D gene: TRBD2; CDR3 DNA: TGCGCCAGCAGCCTCGGGACTAGCGGGTTCAGCTCCTACAATGAGCAGTTCTTC; CDR3 protein: CASSLGTSGFSSYNEQFF
clone size: NA; J gene: TRBJ2-7; CDR3 length: 14; V gene: TRBV28; D gene: NA; CDR3 DNA: TGTGCCGGCAGTTCGCCCGGACTATGGGGAGAGCAGTACTTC; CDR3 protein: CAGSSPGLWGEQYF
clone size: many; J gene: TRBJ2-3; CDR3 length: 12; V gene: TRBV28; D gene: NA; CDR3 DNA: TGTGCCAGCAGTCTCTGGGACGGGGGGCAGTATTTT; CDR3 protein: CASSLWDGGQYF
clone size: many; J gene: TRBJ2-1; CDR3 length: 17; V gene: TRBV4-1; D gene: NA; CDR3 DNA: TGCGCCAGCAGCCAAGCTGGGTCAAGGGGGTTCTACAATGAGCAGTTCTTC; CDR3 protein: CASSQAGSRGFYNEQFF
clone size: NA; J gene: TRBJ2-1; CDR3 length: 15; V gene: TRBV12-3/TRBV12-4; D gene: TRBD2; CDR3 DNA: TGTGCCAGCAGTTTTACCGGGACTAGCATCAATGAGCAGTTCTTC; CDR3 protein: CASSFTGTSINEQFF
clone size: many; J gene: TRBJ2-1; CDR3 length: 14; V gene: TRBV5-1; D gene: NA; CDR3 DNA: TGCGCCTCCCACTTGGTTGACTCCTACAATGAGCAGTTCTTC; CDR3 protein: CASHLVDSYNEQFF
clone size: NA; J gene: TRBJ2-2; CDR3 length: 15; V gene: TRBV4-1; D gene: TRBD1; CDR3 DNA: TGCGCCAGCTGCATGCGGACAGGGAACACCGGGGAGCTGTTTTTT; CDR3 protein: CASCMRTGNTGELFF
clone size: many; J gene: TRBJ2-1; CDR3 length: 17; V gene: TRBV18; D gene: TRBD1; CDR3 DNA: TGTGCCAGCTCACCACCGAGGCGGACAGGGGGCCCTAATGAGCAGTTCTTC; CDR3 protein: CASSPPRRTGGPNEQFF
clone size: NA; J gene: TRBJ1-4; CDR3 length: 13; V gene: TRBV5-1; D gene: NA; CDR3 DNA: TGCGCCAGCAGCTTGTCGGGGAGGGCAAAACTGTTTTTT; CDR3 protein: CASSLSGRAKLFF
clone size: NA; J gene: TRBJ1-1; CDR3 length: 15; V gene: TRBV5-1; D gene: NA; CDR3 DNA: TGCGCCGGCAGCTTGGACATAGGGGCGAACACTGAAGCTTTCTTT; CDR3 protein: CAGSLDIGANTEAFF
clone size: few; J gene: TRBJ1-6; CDR3 length: 14; V gene: TRBV10-3; D gene: NA; CDR3 DNA: TGTGCCATCAGGGAGTGGAGGGATCGTTCACCCCTCCACTTT; CDR3 protein: CAIREWRDRSPLHF
clone size: NA; J gene: TRBJ1-2; CDR3 length: 15; V gene: TRBV5-1; D gene: NA; CDR3 DNA: TGCGCCAGCAGCTTGGGTGGGGCAGCTAACTATGGCTACACCTTC; CDR3 protein: CASSLGGAANYGYTF
clone size: many; J gene: TRBJ2-3; CDR3 length: 18; V gene: TRBV6-1; D gene: TRBD2; CDR3 DNA: TGTGCCAGCAGTGGGCGTTGGCGGGAGGCCTCTAGCACAGATACGCAGTATTTT; CDR3 protein: CASSGRWREASSTDTQYF
clone size: many; J gene: TRBJ2-1; CDR3 length: 13; V gene: TRBV12-3/TRBV12-4; D gene: TRBD2; CDR3 DNA: TGTGCCAGCAGGGTAGCGGGGGGCAGTGAGCAGTTCTTC; CDR3 protein: CASRVAGGSEQFF
clone size: once; J gene: TRBJ1-1; CDR3 length: 14; V gene: TRBV6-5; D gene: NA; CDR3 DNA: TGTGCCAGCAGTTACTCGTCGATGAACACTGAAGCTTTCTTT; CDR3 protein: CASSYSSMNTEAFF
clone size: few; J gene: TRBJ2-1; CDR3 length: 15; V gene: TRBV6-1; D gene: TRBD2; CDR3 DNA: TGTGCCAGCAGTGAAGGGGGCGGGAGGTACGGTGAGCAGTTCTTC; CDR3 protein: CASSEGGGRYGEQFF
clone size: many; J gene: TRBJ2-3; CDR3 length: 15; V gene: TRBV5-1; D gene: TRBD2; CDR3 DNA: TGCGCCAGCAGCTTGGACGGACTAGCGTCAGATACGCAGTATTTT; CDR3 protein: CASSLDGLASDTQYF
clone size: few; J gene: TRBJ1-6; CDR3 length: 15; V gene: TRBV5-1; D gene: NA; CDR3 DNA: TGCGCCAGCAGCTTGGGTCGGGGCTATAATTCACCCCTCCACTTT; CDR3 protein: CASSLGRGYNSPLHF
clone size: few; J gene: TRBJ1-2; CDR3 length: 12; V gene: TRBV20-1; D gene: NA; CDR3 DNA: TGCAGTGCGCCAAACAAAGACTATGGCTACACCTTC; CDR3 protein: CSAPNKDYGYTF
clone size: once; J gene: TRBJ2-7; CDR3 length: 16; V gene: TRBV11-2; D gene: TRBD2; CDR3 DNA: TGTGCCAGCAGCTTACGGTCTAGCGGGAGTATGCACGAGCAGTACTTC; CDR3 protein: CASSLRSSGSMHEQYF
clone size: NA; J gene: TRBJ2-3; CDR3 length: 16; V gene: TRBV20-1; D gene: TRBD2; CDR3 DNA: TGCAGTGCTCCGGAGACGGGAGGGAGGGGCACAGATACGCAGTATTTT; CDR3 protein: CSAPETGGRGTDTQYF
clone size: NA; J gene: TRBJ2-7; CDR3 length: 11; V gene: TRBV28; D gene: NA; CDR3 DNA: TGTGCCAGCTTTTCGGGGTACGAGCAGTACTTC; CDR3 protein: CASFSGYEQYF
clone size: many; J gene: TRBJ2-3; CDR3 length: 16; V gene: TRBV20-1; D gene: NA; CDR3 DNA: TGCAGTGCTAGTTTCGCTAGCCTAACGGTCACAGATACGCAGTATTTT; CDR3 protein: CSASFASLTVTDTQYF
clone size: many; J gene: TRBJ2-1; CDR3 length: 14; V gene: TRBV5-4; D gene: TRBD1; CDR3 DNA: TGTGCCAGCAGCGCAGGGGACAGGGTTGGTGAGCAGTTCTTC; CDR3 protein: CASSAGDRVGEQFF
clone size: many; J gene: TRBJ2-3; CDR3 length: 13; V gene: TRBV6-5; D gene: NA; CDR3 DNA: TGTGCCAGCAGTTTCCGACCCTCCAATACGCAGTATTTT; CDR3 protein: CASSFRPSNTQYF
clone size: NA; J gene: TRBJ2-1; CDR3 length: 14; V gene: TRBV2; D gene: NA; CDR3 DNA: TGTGCCAGCAGTACAAACCGGGACACCGATGAGCAGTTCTTC; CDR3 protein: CASSTNRDTDEQFF
clone size: NA; J gene: TRBJ1-6; CDR3 length: 13; V gene: TRBV20-1; D gene: NA; CDR3 DNA: TGCAGTGCTAGAGGGGGGGGAGATTCACCCCTCCACTTT; CDR3 protein: CSARGGGDSPLHF
clone size: NA; J gene: TRBJ2-7; CDR3 length: 13; V gene: TRBV5-1; D gene: NA; CDR3 DNA: TGCGCCAGCAGCATTACTAGTTTGGGAGAGCAGTACTTC; CDR3 protein: CASSITSLGEQYF
clone size: once; J gene: TRBJ2-2; CDR3 length: 17; V gene: TRBV6-5; D gene: NA; CDR3 DNA: TGTGCCAGCAGTTACTCGTGGGGAGAGGCGAACACCGGGGAGCTGTTTTTT; CDR3 protein: CASSYSWGEANTGELFF
clone size: NA; J gene: TRBJ1-1; CDR3 length: 13; V gene: TRBV6-5; D gene: NA; CDR3 DNA: TGTGCCAGCAGGTTATCTAGGAACACTGAAGCTTTCTTT; CDR3 protein: CASRLSRNTEAFF
clone size: NA; J gene: TRBJ2-3; CDR3 length: 15; V gene: TRBV20-1; D gene: TRBD1; CDR3 DNA: TGCAGTGCTAGTCCTGGGACAGGGGGCCTAGATACGCAGTATTTT; CDR3 protein: CSASPGTGGLDTQYF
clone size: NA; J gene: TRBJ2-2; CDR3 length: 14; V gene: TRBV7-6; D gene: NA; CDR3 DNA: TGTGCCAGCAGCTTAGAGGACTTGACCGGGGAGCTGTTTTTT; CDR3 protein: CASSLEDLTGELFF
clone size: many; J gene: TRBJ2-1; CDR3 length: 17; V gene: TRBV7-8; D gene: NA; CDR3 DNA: TGTGCCAGCAGCTTAGTTCAGGCAGGGGTGGCCCACAATGAGCAGTTCTTC; CDR3 protein: CASSLVQAGVAHNEQFF
clone size: NA; J gene: TRBJ2-3; CDR3 length: 15; V gene: TRBV4-2; D gene: TRBD1; CDR3 DNA: TGTGCCAGCAGCCGCAGACAGGGGGCTAGTGATACGCAGTATTTT; CDR3 protein: CASSRRQGASDTQYF
clone size: NA; J gene: TRBJ1-1; CDR3 length: 14; V gene: TRBV18; D gene: NA; CDR3 DNA: TGTGCCAGCTCACCACCAGGTATGAACACTGAAGCTTTCTTT; CDR3 protein: CASSPPGMNTEAFF
clone size: many; J gene: TRBJ1-1; CDR3 length: 13; V gene: TRBV29-1; D gene: NA; CDR3 DNA: TGCAGCGTTGGACTCCAAAGAAACACTGAAGCTTTCTTT; CDR3 protein: CSVGLQRNTEAFF
clone size: NA; J gene: TRBJ2-7; CDR3 length: 13; V gene: TRBV28; D gene: NA; CDR3 DNA: TGTGCCAGCAGCGGGACCAGACGGAACGAGCAGTACTTC; CDR3 protein: CASSGTRRNEQYF
clone size: many; J gene: TRBJ2-1; CDR3 length: 14; V gene: TRBV20-1; D gene: TRBD2; CDR3 DNA: TGCAGTGCTAGAATAGCGGGGGGGTACAATGAGCAGTTCTTC; CDR3 protein: CSARIAGGYNEQFF
clone size: few; J gene: TRBJ2-1; CDR3 length: 15; V gene: TRBV20-1; D gene: TRBD2; CDR3 DNA: TGCAGTGCTAGAGATAGTGTAGCGGGGGAAGGTGAGCAGTTCTTC; CDR3 protein: CSARDSVAGEGEQFF
clone size: many; J gene: TRBJ2-1; CDR3 length: 16; V gene: TRBV7-9; D gene: TRBD2; CDR3 DNA: TGTGCCAGCAGCACGGGACTAGCGAACTCCTACAATGAGCAGTTCTTC; CDR3 protein: CASSTGLANSYNEQFF
clone size: NA; J gene: TRBJ2-7; CDR3 length: 16; V gene: TRBV5-1; D gene: NA; CDR3 DNA: TGCGCCAGCAGCTTGGAAGGCCCGGCCTACCCAGACGAGCAGTACTTC; CDR3 protein: CASSLEGPAYPDEQYF
clone size: many; J gene: TRBJ2-7; CDR3 length: 15; V gene: TRBV7-2; D gene: NA; CDR3 DNA: TGTGCCAGCAGCTTAGTTGCTCAGACGTCTGACGAGCAGTACTTC; CDR3 protein: CASSLVAQTSDEQYF
clone size: NA; J gene: TRBJ2-1; CDR3 length: 15; V gene: TRBV12-3/TRBV12-4; D gene: NA; CDR3 DNA: TGTGCCAGCAGCCCCATGGGACTGGTGAACAATGAGCAGTTCTTC; CDR3 protein: CASSPMGLVNNEQFF
clone size: once; J gene: TRBJ1-2; CDR3 length: 14; V gene: TRBV7-2; D gene: NA; CDR3 DNA: TGTGCCAGCAGCTTAGCGGCACAGTCCTATGGCTACACCTTC; CDR3 protein: CASSLAAQSYGYTF
clone size: many; J gene: TRBJ2-1; CDR3 length: 13; V gene: TRBV5-1; D gene: TRBD1; CDR3 DNA: TGCGCCAGCACCCGGACAGGGGAGAGGGGAAAGTTCTTC; CDR3 protein: CASTRTGERGKFF
clone size: NA; J gene: TRBJ2-1; CDR3 length: 16; V gene: TRBV20-1; D gene: NA; CDR3 DNA: TGCAGTGCTAGAGATCGGGCTAGTGGGTACTACAATGAGCGGTTCTTC; CDR3 protein: CSARDRASGYYNERFF
clone size: few; J gene: TRBJ1-6; CDR3 length: 15; V gene: TRBV28; D gene: TRBD1; CDR3 DNA: TGTGCCAGCAGTCCCAGGGACAGGAATAATTCACCCCTCCACTTT; CDR3 protein: CASSPRDRNNSPLHF
clone size: few; J gene: TRBJ2-3; CDR3 length: 14; V gene: TRBV2; D gene: NA; CDR3 DNA: TGTGCCAGCAGACCCCCCGTGAGGGGAGATACGCAGTATTTT; CDR3 protein: CASRPPVRGDTQYF